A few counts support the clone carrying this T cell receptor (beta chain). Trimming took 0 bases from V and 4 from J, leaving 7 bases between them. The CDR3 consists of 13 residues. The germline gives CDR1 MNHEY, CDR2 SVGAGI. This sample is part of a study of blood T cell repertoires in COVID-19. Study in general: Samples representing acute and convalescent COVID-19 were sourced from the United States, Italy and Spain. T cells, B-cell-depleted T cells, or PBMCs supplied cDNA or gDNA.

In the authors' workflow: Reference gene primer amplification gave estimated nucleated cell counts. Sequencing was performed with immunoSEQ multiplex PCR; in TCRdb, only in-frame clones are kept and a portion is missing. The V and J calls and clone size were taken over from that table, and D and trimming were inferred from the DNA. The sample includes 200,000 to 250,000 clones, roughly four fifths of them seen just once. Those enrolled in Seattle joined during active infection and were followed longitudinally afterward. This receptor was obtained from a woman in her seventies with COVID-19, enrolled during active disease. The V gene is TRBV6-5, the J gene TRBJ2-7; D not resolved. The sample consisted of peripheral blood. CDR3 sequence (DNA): TGTGCCAGCAGTTACTCGACTCTTTACGAGCAGTACTTC. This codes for CASSYSTLYEQYF.